Described below is a single T cell receptor beta chain sequence and its context. Measured with immunoSEQ multiplex PCR; TCRdb has only the in-frame clones, and not every one. Of tens of thousands of clones listed, approximately 80% are singletons. These data are taken from a study of blood T cell repertoires in COVID-19. Across the whole study: Collection of acute and convalescent COVID-19 samples took place in the United States, Italy and Spain.

Trimming stripped 6 bases from V and 5 bases from J, with 11 bases between. The CDR3 runs to 13 residues. Germline CDR1 is SEHNR and CDR2 is FQNEAQ (reference sequence). The sequence was collected from an older man with acute or convalescent COVID-19. The rearrangement links TRBV7-9 to TRBJ1-5; D gene uncertain. Sequencing used peripheral blood. The CDR3: CASSLGPDQPQHF. CDR3 coding DNA: TGTGCCAGCAGTCTTGGGCCGGATCAGCCCCAGCATTTT.